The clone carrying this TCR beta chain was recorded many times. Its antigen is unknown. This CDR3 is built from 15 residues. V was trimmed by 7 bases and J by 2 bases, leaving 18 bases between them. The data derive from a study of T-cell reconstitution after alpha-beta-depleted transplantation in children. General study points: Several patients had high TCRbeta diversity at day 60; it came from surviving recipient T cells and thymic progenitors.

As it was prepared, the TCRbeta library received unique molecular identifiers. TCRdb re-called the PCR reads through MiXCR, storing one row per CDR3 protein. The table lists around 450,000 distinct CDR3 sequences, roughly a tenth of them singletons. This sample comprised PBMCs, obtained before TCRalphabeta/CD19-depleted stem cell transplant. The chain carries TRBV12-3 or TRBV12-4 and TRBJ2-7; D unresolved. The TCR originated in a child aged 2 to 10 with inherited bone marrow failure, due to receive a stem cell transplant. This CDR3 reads CASTLIGQVTYEQYF. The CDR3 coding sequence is TGTGCCAGCACTCTAATCGGGCAGGTAACCTACGAGCAGTACTTC.